This TCR beta chain originates from a study of OX40 agonist ivuxolimab in advanced cancers. At the level of the study: Patients were given ivuxolimab, an antibody that agonizes OX40 (CD134).

Study-wide results and limits: Doses of 0.1 to 3.0 mg/kg were accompanied by clonal expansion of CD4+ and CD8+ blood T cells by week 6.

In regard to this clone: What it binds is unknown.

Trimming took 5 bases from V and 3 from J; bases not matched to a gene: 9. The CDR3 is 15 amino acids. CDR1 is LNHNV and CDR2 is YYDKDF in the germline V gene (reference sequence). Repertoires were generated with immunoSEQ multiplex PCR, while TCRdb's copy carries only in-frame clones and drops some. The sample has around 60,000 clones, 80% to 90% seen once. The input for sequencing was CD4+ or CD8+ T cells sorted from blood, taken in a trial of the OX40 agonist ivuxolimab. The V and J genes are TRBV15 and TRBJ2-7; 8 bases match TRBD2. The source is an adult with an advanced solid tumor such as melanoma, head and neck, liver or kidney cancer. CDR3 sequence: CATSAPQRGIYEQYF. CDR3 DNA: TGTGCCACCAGCGCCCCACAGCGGGGGATCTACGAGCAGTACTTC. Supplemented by reference TRBV15 and TRBJ2-7, the full variable domain reads DAMVIQNPRYQVTQFGKPVTLSCSQTLNHNVMYWYQQKSSQAPKLLFHYYDKDFNNEADTPDNFQSRRPNTSFCFLDIRSPGLGDTAMYLCATSAPQRGIYEQYFGPGTRLTVT.